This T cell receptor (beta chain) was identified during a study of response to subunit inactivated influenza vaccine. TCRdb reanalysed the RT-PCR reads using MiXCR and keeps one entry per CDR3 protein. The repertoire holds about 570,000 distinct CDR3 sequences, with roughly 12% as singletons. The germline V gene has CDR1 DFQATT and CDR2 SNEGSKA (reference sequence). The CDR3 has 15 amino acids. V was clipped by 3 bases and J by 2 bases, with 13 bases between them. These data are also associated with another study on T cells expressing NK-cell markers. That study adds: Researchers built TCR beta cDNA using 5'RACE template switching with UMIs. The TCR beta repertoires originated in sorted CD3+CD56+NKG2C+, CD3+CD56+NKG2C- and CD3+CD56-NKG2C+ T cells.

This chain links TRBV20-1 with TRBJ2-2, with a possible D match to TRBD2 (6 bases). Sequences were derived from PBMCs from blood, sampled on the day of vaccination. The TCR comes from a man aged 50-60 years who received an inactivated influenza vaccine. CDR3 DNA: TGCAGTGCTAGCCCTTTGGGGGGAAACACCGGGGAGCTGTTTTTT. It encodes CSASPLGGNTGELFF.